This passage covers 30 T cell receptor beta chains from one sample sequenced in a study of immune evolution from preneoplasia to lung adenocarcinoma. TCRdb keeps only in-frame clones here, not all; method: immunoSEQ multiplex PCR. The table shows about 3,700 clones, with 70% to 90% occurring only once. The material sequenced was FFPE invasive lung adenocarcinoma tissue. These receptor sequences come from a person between 45 and 65 years old with lung adenocarcinoma.

J is TRBJ1-2 and V is TRBV15; no clear D gene. Germline assignment: CDR1 LNHNV and CDR2 YYDKDF (reference sequence). The V end was cut by 0 bases, the J end by 7 bases, with 12 bases between. The CDR3 extends over 14 amino acids. The CDR3: CATSRDNVVAGYTF. CDR3 coding DNA: TGTGCCACCAGCAGAGATAATGTAGTGGCTGGCTACACCTTC.

The chain joins TRBV18 to TRBJ2-5, with D tentatively TRBD1 or TRBD2 (5 bases each). Per germline, CDR1 KGHSH and CDR2 LQKENI. This CDR3 has 14 residues. V was trimmed by 7 bases and J by 3 bases, leaving 15 bases between them. Written as DNA, the CDR3 is TGTGCCAGCTTCGGCCGGGACGGCAAAGAGACCCAGTACTTC. Translation: CASFGRDGKETQYF.

J is TRBJ2-1 and V is TRBV5-4, with 15 bases that match TRBD2. Germline trimming cut 2 bases from V and 6 bases from J; bases unmatched to any gene: 3. There are 16 residues in the CDR3. Germline CDR1 is SGHNT and CDR2 is YYREEE (reference sequence). The CDR3 is CASSFWTSGRANEQFF. The CDR3 nucleotides read TGTGCCAGCAGCTTTTGGACTAGCGGGAGGGCCAATGAGCAGTTCTTC.

The chain recombines TRBV5-4 with TRBJ2-3; 10 positions match TRBD2. This CDR3 comprises 16 residues. V was pared by 3 bases and J by 4 bases, with 8 bases of the junction left unmatched. Germline assignment: CDR1 SGHNT and CDR2 YYREEE (reference sequence). This CDR3 is CASSSGLARSSDTQYF. CDR3 nucleotides: TGTGCCAGCAGCTCGGGACTAGCGCGCTCATCAGATACGCAGTATTTT. Combining the CDR3 with reference TRBV5-4 and TRBJ2-3 gives the whole variable domain ETGVTQSPTHLIKTRGQQVTLRCSSQSGHNTVSWYQQALGQGPQFIFQYYREEENGRGNFPPRFSGLQFPNYSSELNVNALELDDSALYLCASSSGLARSSDTQYFGPGTRLTVL.

J is TRBJ2-2 and V is TRBV6-5; D is tentatively TRBD1 or TRBD2 (7 bases each). The CDR3 is made up of 14 amino acids. Between the trimmed V and J ends, which lost 8 bases and 6 bases, there was a span of 16 bases. Germline CDR1 reads MNHEY; CDR2 reads SVGAGI. The DNA for the CDR3 is TGTGCCAGCCGGCGCAGGGGGGGGGCCGGGGAGCTGTTTTTT. Its protein is CASRRRGGAGELFF.

The rearrangement uses TRBV28 and TRBJ1-1, with TRBD1 as a possible D gene (6 bases). Trimming removed 4 bases from V and 4 bases from J, with 19 bases in between. Germline V gives CDR1 MDHEN, CDR2 SYDVKM. The CDR3 spans 16 residues. CDR3 coding DNA: TGTGCCAGCAGTTCCGTTTTGGGGGCTCAAGGCACTGAAGCTTTCTTT. Its translation: CASSSVLGAQGTEAFF.

The V and J genes are TRBV5-4 and TRBJ1-4, with D possibly TRBD1 on 5 matching bases. The V gene's germline CDR1 is SGHNT and CDR2 YYREEE (reference sequence). This CDR3 is built from 15 residues. Trimming took off 1 base at V and 5 bases at J, with 12 bases between the two ends. In DNA form, the CDR3 reads TGTGCCAGCAGCTTGTTCTGGGACGGGAATGAAAAACTGTTTTTT. It is translated as CASSLFWDGNEKLFF.

This clone was counted only a few times. The V and J genes are TRBV7-8 and TRBJ2-3; 9 bases are shared with TRBD1. Germline CDR1 and CDR2: SGHVS and FQNEAQ. The length of the CDR3 is 16 residues. J lost 3 bases, V lost 5 bases, and 9 bases had no gene match. The DNA of the CDR3 is TGTGCCAGCAGCCCAACACGAGGGACAGGGACAGATACGCAGTATTTT. Protein product: CASSPTRGTGTDTQYF.

The rearrangement joins TRBV9 to TRBJ2-1; the D gene is possibly TRBD1 (5 bases). Germline CDR1 reads SGDLS; CDR2 reads YYNGEE. Trimming shortened V by 1 base and J by 4 bases, and 6 bases separated the two germline ends. The CDR3 covers 13 residues. The CDR3 spells CASSVPGYNEQFF. In DNA, the CDR3 is TGTGCCAGCAGCGTACCAGGGTACAATGAGCAGTTCTTC. The variable domain in full, with the rest retrieved from reference TRBV9 and TRBJ2-1, is DSGVTQTPKHLITATGQRVTLRCSPRSGDLSVYWYQQSLDQGLQFLIQYYNGEERAKGNILERFSAQQFPDLHSELNLSSLELGDSALYFCASSVPGYNEQFFGPGTRLTVL.

This clone appeared a few times. Because the CDR3's place on the DNA is in doubt, the DNA is left out and the CDR3 is given as listed by TCRdb. V usage is TRBV7-2 and J usage is TRBJ1-1. The CDR3 is 14 amino acids in total, end residues counted. Germline V gene lookup returns CDR1 SGHTA and CDR2 FQGNSA. CDR3 protein: CASSFFGPGTEAFF.

The rearrangement uses TRBV23-1 and TRBJ2-7; 7 nucleotides agree with TRBD1. TRBV23-1 has ORF status, its function being uncertain. The CDR3 loop spans 18 amino acids. V trimming: 0 bases; J trimming: 1 base; junction bases outside the gene matches: 12. The CDR3 coding sequence is TGCGCCAGCAGTCAATCGGGATTGGACAGGCGCAAATCCTACGAGCAGTACTTC. Amino acids: CASSQSGLDRRKSYEQYF.

The V and J genes are TRBV18 and TRBJ2-1; perhaps TRBD2 as D (5 bases). V lost 3 bases, J lost 0 bases, and 15 bases lay in between. Germline lookup yields CDR1 KGHSH and CDR2 LQKENI. The CDR3 sequence is 17 residues long. DNA of the CDR3: TGTGCCAGCTCACCCTTTCGAGGAGGAAGCTCCTACAATGAGCAGTTCTTC. It encodes CASSPFRGGSSYNEQFF.

The V gene is TRBV4-2, the J gene TRBJ1-2; tentative D call: TRBD1 (6 bases). Trimming left V 1 base short and J 7 bases short, with 19 bases between. The CDR3 has 16 residues. CDR1 LGHNA and CDR2 YNFKEQ come from the germline V gene. CDR3 sequence reads: CASSQGEWGLSSGYTF. CDR3 coding DNA: TGTGCCAGCAGCCAAGGCGAGTGGGGGCTGTCTAGTGGCTACACCTTC.

V and J are TRBV28 and TRBJ1-5, with a possible D match to TRBD1 (5 bases). This CDR3 has 12 amino acids. Germline V gene data show CDR1 as MDHEN and CDR2 as SYDVKM. V dropped 7 bases and J dropped 7 bases, with 11 bases sitting between them. This chain's CDR3 is CASTGWRQPQHF. DNA of the CDR3: TGTGCCAGCACAGGGTGGAGGCAGCCCCAGCATTTT.

The rearrangement uses TRBV2 and TRBJ1-2; no firm D call. From germline, CDR1 is SNHLY and CDR2 FYNNEI. The CDR3 is 10 amino acids. V lost 10 bases, J lost 8 bases, and 11 bases lay in between. CDR3 in DNA: TGTGCCACCTTTCGGAAAGGCTACACCTTC. As protein: CATFRKGYTF. The full variable domain, with the rest looked up from reference TRBV2 and TRBJ1-2, is EPEVTQTPSHQVTQMGQEVILRCVPISNHLYFYWYRQILGQKVEFLVSFYNNEISEKSEIFDDQFSVERPDGSNFTLKIRSTKLEDSAMYFCATFRKGYTFGSGTRLTVV.

The count of this clone is one. The CDR3 reads CASSSRGDYGYTF. The CDR3 bases are TGTGCCAGCAGCTCTAGGGGGGACTATGGCTACACCTTC. V gene TRBV7-9 combines with J gene TRBJ1-2, with a weak D call TRBD1 (6 bases). CDR1 SEHNR and CDR2 FQNEAQ come from the germline V gene (reference sequence). The CDR3 contains 13 residues. V was trimmed by 4 bases and J by 3 bases, leaving 9 bases between them.

This clone was seen a single time. The V and J genes are TRBV5-6 and TRBJ2-7; 7 bases fit TRBD1. Losses at the gene ends were 4 bases for V and 5 bases for J; bases not matched to a gene: 9. From germline, CDR1 is SGHDT and CDR2 YYEEEE. The CDR3 length is 14 residues. CDR3 region: CASSALDRDHEQYF. For the CDR3, the DNA is TGTGCCAGCAGCGCCCTTGACAGGGACCACGAGCAGTACTTC.

This clone was seen once. The chain links TRBV6-4 to TRBJ2-3; maybe TRBD1 (5 bases). This CDR3 has 14 amino acids. CDR1 is MRHNA, CDR2 SNTAGT, per germline. V lost 6 bases and J 0 bases, leaving 10 bases between the germline ends. CDR3 amino acids: CASSSQGSTDTQYF. The DNA for the CDR3 is TGTGCCAGCAGCTCCCAGGGTAGCACAGATACGCAGTATTTT.

The chain uses TRBV7-2 and TRBJ1-1; unclear D gene. Germline-derived CDR1 and CDR2 are SGHTA and FQGNSA. This CDR3 comprises 13 residues. Between the trimmed V and J ends, which lost 5 bases and 1 base, there was a span of 8 bases. CDR3 nucleotides: TGTGCCAGCAGCCGTTTCGCGAACACTGAAGCTTTCTTT. Its protein product is CASSRFANTEAFF. Looking up the rest from reference TRBV7-2 and TRBJ1-1 gives the full variable domain: GAGVSQSPSNKVTEKGKDVELRCDPISGHTALYWYRQSLGQGLEFLIYFQGNSAPDKSGLPSDRFSAERTGGSVSTLTIQRTQQEDSAVYLCASSRFANTEAFFGQGTRLTVV.

This rearrangement joins TRBV2 to TRBJ2-5, with TRBD2 matching over 8 bases. The CDR3 length is 16 residues. CDR1 and CDR2 (germline): SNHLY, FYNNEI. Germline trimming cut 2 bases from V and 0 bases from J; bases unmatched to any gene: 5. CDR3 in amino acids: CASSEWGGGNQETQYF. CDR3 sequence (DNA): TGTGCCAGCAGTGAATGGGGCGGGGGGAACCAAGAGACCCAGTACTTC. Combining the CDR3 with reference TRBV2 and TRBJ2-5 gives the whole variable domain EPEVTQTPSHQVTQMGQEVILRCVPISNHLYFYWYRQILGQKVEFLVSFYNNEISEKSEIFDDQFSVERPDGSNFTLKIRSTKLEDSAMYFCASSEWGGGNQETQYFGPGTRLLVL.

The J gene is TRBJ1-2, the V gene TRBV6-5; a possible D gene is TRBD1 (6 bases). The CDR3 spans 12 residues. Trimming cost V 2 bases and J 6 bases, with 7 bases left between them. Germline lookup yields CDR1 MNHEY and CDR2 SVGAGI. The CDR3 DNA follows: TGTGCCAGCAGTTACAACAGGGATGGCTACACCTTC. Its translation: CASSYNRDGYTF.

This chain links TRBV6-1 with TRBJ1-2, with 9 bases fitting TRBD1. Germline V gives CDR1 MNHNS, CDR2 SASEGT. Trimming cost V 3 bases and J 6 bases; bases outside gene matches: 11. CDR3 length: 16 residues. In DNA form, the CDR3 reads TGTGCCAGCAGTGAGCCCGGGACAGGGTTTAGAGATGGCTACACCTTC. Translation: CASSEPGTGFRDGYTF.

This chain links TRBV19 with TRBJ2-7; the match to TRBD1 covers 7 bases. Trimming at V came to 5 bases and at J to 0 bases, leaving 4 bases not matched to a gene. The V gene's germline CDR1 is LNHDA and CDR2 SQIVND (reference sequence). The CDR3 extends over 14 amino acids. The CDR3 region has the DNA TGTGCCAGTAGTGAACAGGGGCTCTCCTACGAGCAGTACTTC. This gives the protein CASSEQGLSYEQYF.

This clone was seen once. The J gene is TRBJ2-2, the V gene TRBV10-2; TRBD1 matches at 9 bases. This CDR3 region has 16 residues. With 7 bases clipped from V and 4 bases from J, the junction kept 10 bases outside the gene matches. Germline V gene data show CDR1 as WSHSY and CDR2 as SAAADI. The CDR3 DNA reads TGCGCCAGCACTAAGGGACAGGGCCCGGGCACCGGGGAGCTGTTTTTT. The encoded protein is CASTKGQGPGTGELFF.

The chain has TRBV5-4 and TRBJ2-1; D is unresolved. The CDR3 is 14 residues long. Per germline, CDR1 SGHNT and CDR2 YYREEE (reference sequence). Deletions cut 5 bases from V and 3 bases from J, with 12 bases between. CDR3 loop: CASSYDRHYNEQFF. In nucleotides, the CDR3 is TGTGCCAGCAGTTATGACCGTCACTACAATGAGCAGTTCTTC.

This clone was counted a few times. The chain combines TRBV6-6 with TRBJ1-5; D uncertain. The CDR3 totals 13 residues. Germline V gene data show CDR1 as MNHNY and CDR2 as SVGAGI (reference sequence). V was cut by 5 bases and J by 7 bases, with 12 bases left in between. DNA of the CDR3: TGTGCCAGCAGTCCTGGACGGGCCCAGCCCCAGCATTTT. Translation gives CASSPGRAQPQHF.

This clone was counted once. The rearrangement joins TRBV11-2 to TRBJ1-6; D might be TRBD1 (5 bases). Germline CDR1 is SGHAT and CDR2 is FQNNGV. V was pared by 5 bases and J by 6 bases, with 11 bases between. The CDR3 has 14 residues. CDR3 DNA: TGTGCCAGCAGCCCCCTGCAGGGTAATTCACCCCTCCACTTT. Encoded protein: CASSPLQGNSPLHF.

The chain recombines TRBV28 with TRBJ2-1; TRBD2 aligns across 10 bases. The CDR3 is 15 amino acids. The J segment lost 3 bases and the V segment lost 7 bases, leaving 6 bases of the junction unmatched. Per germline, CDR1 MDHEN and CDR2 SYDVKM. The CDR3 loop reads CASKRTSGYYNEQFF. CDR3 nucleotide sequence: TGTGCCAGCAAACGGACTAGCGGATACTACAATGAGCAGTTCTTC.

This clone has a single count. V is TRBV5-5 and J is TRBJ1-1, with D possibly matching TRBD1 (5 bases). The CDR3 has 14 residues. Trimming stripped 2 bases from V and 5 bases from J, with 13 bases between. Germline V gene sequence: CDR1 SGHKS, CDR2 YYEKEE (reference sequence). CDR3 loop: CASSFQPEGTEAFF. The CDR3 DNA sequence: TGTGCCAGCAGCTTTCAACCGGAGGGGACTGAAGCTTTCTTT. Full variable domain (rest looked up from reference TRBV5-5 and TRBJ1-1): DAGVTQSPTHLIKTRGQQVTLRCSPISGHKSVSWYQQVLGQGPQFIFQYYEKEERGRGNFPDRFSARQFPNYSSELNVNALLLGDSALYLCASSFQPEGTEAFFGQGTRLTVV.

This chain connects TRBV30 to TRBJ1-2, with D uncertain. Germline V CDR1 and CDR2: GTSNPN, SVGIG (reference sequence). V dropped 0 bases and J dropped 8 bases, with 16 bases sitting between them. The CDR3 extends over 14 amino acids. CDR3 loop: CAWSVREGWRGYTF. The CDR3 nucleotides are TGTGCCTGGAGTGTACGGGAGGGTTGGAGGGGCTACACCTTC.